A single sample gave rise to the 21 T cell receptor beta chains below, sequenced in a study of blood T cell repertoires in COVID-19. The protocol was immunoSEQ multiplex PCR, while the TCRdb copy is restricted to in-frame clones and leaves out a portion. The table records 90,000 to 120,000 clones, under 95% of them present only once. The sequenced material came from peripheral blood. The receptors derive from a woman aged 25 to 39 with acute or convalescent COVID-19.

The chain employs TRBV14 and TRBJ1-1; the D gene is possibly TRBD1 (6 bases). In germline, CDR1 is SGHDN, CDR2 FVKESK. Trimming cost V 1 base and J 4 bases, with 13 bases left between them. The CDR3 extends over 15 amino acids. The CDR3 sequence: CASSQGPTGFTEAFF. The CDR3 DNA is TGTGCCAGCAGCCAAGGTCCCACAGGGTTCACTGAAGCTTTCTTT.

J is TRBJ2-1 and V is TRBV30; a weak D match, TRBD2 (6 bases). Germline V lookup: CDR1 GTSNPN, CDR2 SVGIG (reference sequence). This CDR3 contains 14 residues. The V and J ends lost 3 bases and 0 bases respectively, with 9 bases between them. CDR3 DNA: TGTGCCTGGAGGCGCGGGGACTCCTACAATGAGCAGTTCTTC. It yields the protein CAWRRGDSYNEQFF.

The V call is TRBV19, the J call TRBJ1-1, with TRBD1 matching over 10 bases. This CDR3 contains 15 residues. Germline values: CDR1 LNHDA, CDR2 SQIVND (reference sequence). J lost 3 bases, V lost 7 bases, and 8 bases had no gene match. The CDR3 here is CASKGTGEVYTEAFF. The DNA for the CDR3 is TGTGCCAGTAAAGGGACAGGGGAGGTTTACACTGAAGCTTTCTTT.

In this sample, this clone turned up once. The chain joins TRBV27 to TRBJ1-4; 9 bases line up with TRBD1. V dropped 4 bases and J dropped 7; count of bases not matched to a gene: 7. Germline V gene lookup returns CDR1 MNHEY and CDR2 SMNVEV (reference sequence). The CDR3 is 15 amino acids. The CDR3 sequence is CASSSDRGGVEKLFF. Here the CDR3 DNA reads TGTGCCAGCAGTTCGGACAGGGGAGGTGTTGAAAAACTGTTTTTT.

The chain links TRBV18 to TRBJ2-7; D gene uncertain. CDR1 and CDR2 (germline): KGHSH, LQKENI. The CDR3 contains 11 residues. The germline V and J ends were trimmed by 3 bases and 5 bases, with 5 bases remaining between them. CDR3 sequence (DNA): TGTGCCAGCTCACCGAGCGACGAGCAGTACTTC. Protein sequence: CASSPSDEQYF.

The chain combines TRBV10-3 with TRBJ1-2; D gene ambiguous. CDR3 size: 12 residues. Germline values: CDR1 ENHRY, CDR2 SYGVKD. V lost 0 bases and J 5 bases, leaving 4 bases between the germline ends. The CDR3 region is CAISESLYGYTF. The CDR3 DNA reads TGTGCCATCAGTGAGTCGTTATATGGCTACACCTTC.

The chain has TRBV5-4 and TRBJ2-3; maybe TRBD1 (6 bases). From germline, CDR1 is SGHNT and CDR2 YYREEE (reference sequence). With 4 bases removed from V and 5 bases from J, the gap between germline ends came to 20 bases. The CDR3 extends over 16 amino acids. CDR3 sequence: CASSTPGATRGDTQYF. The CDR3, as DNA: TGTGCCAGCAGCACCCCTGGAGCGACCAGGGGAGATACGCAGTATTTT.

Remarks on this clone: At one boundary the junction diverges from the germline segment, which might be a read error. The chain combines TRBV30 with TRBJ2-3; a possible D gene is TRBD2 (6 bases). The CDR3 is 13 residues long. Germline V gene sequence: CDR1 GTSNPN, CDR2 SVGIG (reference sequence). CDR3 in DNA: TGTGCTTGGAACCGGGACTTGACAGATACGCAGTATTTT. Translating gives CAWNRDLTDTQYF.

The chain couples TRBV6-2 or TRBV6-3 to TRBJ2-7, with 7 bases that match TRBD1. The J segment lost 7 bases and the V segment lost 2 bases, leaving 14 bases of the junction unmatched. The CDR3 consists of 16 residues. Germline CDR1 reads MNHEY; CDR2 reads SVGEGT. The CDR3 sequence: CASSYGQVQTSLEQYF. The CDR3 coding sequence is TGTGCCAGCAGTTACGGACAGGTCCAGACGAGCCTAGAGCAGTACTTC.

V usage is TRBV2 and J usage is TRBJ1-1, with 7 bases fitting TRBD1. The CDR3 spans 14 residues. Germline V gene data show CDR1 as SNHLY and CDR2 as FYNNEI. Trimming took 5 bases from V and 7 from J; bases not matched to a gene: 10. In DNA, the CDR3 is TGTGCCAGCAGTCTGGGACAGACGAACCATGAAGCTTTCTTT. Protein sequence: CASSLGQTNHEAFF.

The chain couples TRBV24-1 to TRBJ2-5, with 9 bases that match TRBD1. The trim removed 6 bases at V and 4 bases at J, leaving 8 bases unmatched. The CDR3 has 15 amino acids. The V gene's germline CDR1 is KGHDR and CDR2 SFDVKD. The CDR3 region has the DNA TGTGCCACCAGTTCCCACAGGGGGCACACAGAGACCCAGTACTTC. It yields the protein CATSSHRGHTETQYF.

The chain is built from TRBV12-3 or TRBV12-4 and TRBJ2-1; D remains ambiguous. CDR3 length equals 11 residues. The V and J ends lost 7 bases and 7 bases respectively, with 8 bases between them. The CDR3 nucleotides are TGTGCCAGCACCCTAAAGAATGAGCAGTTCTTC. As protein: CASTLKNEQFF.

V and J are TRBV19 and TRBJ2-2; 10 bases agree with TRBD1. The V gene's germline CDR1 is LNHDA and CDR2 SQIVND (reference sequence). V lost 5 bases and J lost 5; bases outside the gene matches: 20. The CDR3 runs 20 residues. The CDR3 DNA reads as TGTGCCAGTAGTCTCAACCAGTTCTCAAGACAGGGGGCATGGACCGGGGAGCTGTTTTTT. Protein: CASSLNQFSRQGAWTGELFF.

The CDR3 sequence: CASGPFLPGENIQYF. CDR3 sequence (DNA): TGTGCTAGTGGTCCCTTCCTACCGGGGGAAAACATTCAGTACTTC. The rearrangement links TRBV12-5 to TRBJ2-4, with D possibly matching TRBD2 (6 bases). Trimming pared 5 bases from V and 5 bases from J, leaving 16 bases between. CDR1 and CDR2 (germline): LGHNT, FRNRAP. CDR3 length equals 15 residues.

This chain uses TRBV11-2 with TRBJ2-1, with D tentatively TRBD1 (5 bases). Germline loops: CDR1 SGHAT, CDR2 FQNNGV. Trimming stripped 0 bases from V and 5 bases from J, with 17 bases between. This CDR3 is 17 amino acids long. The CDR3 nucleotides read TGTGCCAGCAGCTTAGACGTGTGGGGTGGGGCAGACAATGAGCAGTTCTTC. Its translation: CASSLDVWGGADNEQFF.

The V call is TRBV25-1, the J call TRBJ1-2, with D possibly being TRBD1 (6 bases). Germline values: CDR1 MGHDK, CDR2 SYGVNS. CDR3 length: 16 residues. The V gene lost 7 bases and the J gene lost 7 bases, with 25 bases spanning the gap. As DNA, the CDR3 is TGTGCCAGCAATGACAAGACCAATATGGACAGTTCTGGCTACACCTTC. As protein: CASNDKTNMDSSGYTF.

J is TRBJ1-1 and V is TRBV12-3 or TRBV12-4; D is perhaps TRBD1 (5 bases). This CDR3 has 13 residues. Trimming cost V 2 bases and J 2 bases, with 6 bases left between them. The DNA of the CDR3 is TGTGCCAGCAGTTTACAGGGAAACACTGAAGCTTTCTTT. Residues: CASSLQGNTEAFF.

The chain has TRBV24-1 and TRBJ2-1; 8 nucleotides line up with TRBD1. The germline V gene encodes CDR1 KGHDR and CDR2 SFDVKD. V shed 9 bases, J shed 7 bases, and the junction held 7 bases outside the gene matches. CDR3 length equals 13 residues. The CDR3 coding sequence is TGTGCCACCCGAGGCAGGGGGCGGAATGAGCAGTTCTTC. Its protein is CATRGRGRNEQFF.

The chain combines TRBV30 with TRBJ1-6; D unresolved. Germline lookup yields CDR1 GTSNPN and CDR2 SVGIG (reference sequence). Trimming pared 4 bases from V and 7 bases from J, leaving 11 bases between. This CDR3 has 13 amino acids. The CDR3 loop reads CAWMFEGNSPLHF. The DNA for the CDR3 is TGTGCCTGGATGTTTGAGGGAAATTCACCCCTCCACTTT.

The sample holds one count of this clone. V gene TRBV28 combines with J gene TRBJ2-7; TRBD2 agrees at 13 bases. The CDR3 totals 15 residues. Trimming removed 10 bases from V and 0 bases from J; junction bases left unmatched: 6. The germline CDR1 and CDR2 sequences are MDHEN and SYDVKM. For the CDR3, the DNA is TGTGCCACCGGACTAGCGGGGGAGAGCTCCTACGAGCAGTACTTC. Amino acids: CATGLAGESSYEQYF.

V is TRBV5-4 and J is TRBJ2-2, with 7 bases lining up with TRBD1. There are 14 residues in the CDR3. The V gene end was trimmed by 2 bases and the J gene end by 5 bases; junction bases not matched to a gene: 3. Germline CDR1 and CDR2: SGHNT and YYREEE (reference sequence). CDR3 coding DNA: TGTGCCAGCAGCTTCTCCAGGGGGACCGGGGAGCTGTTTTTT. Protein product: CASSFSRGTGELFF. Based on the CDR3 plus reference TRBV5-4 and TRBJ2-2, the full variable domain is ETGVTQSPTHLIKTRGQQVTLRCSSQSGHNTVSWYQQALGQGPQFIFQYYREEENGRGNFPPRFSGLQFPNYSSELNVNALELDDSALYLCASSFSRGTGELFFGEGSRLTVL.